Listed below are T cell receptor beta chains from one sample, sequenced in a study of identical twins. TCRdb re-called the 5' RACE reads through MiXCR, storing one row per CDR3 protein. The sample has some 460,000 distinct CDR3 sequences; 14% are singletons. These same records also appear under a second study, on yellow fever vaccine responses in identical twins.

The source material was CD4+ T cells sorted from blood. These receptors all stem from a woman in her late teens or twenties in good health. CDR3s include the opening cysteine and the closing phenylalanine or tryptophan. Each record gives: V gene, D gene, clone size, J gene, CDR3 protein, CDR3 DNA. A D gene is named only where the DNA matches it firmly. Rows give clone size only sometimes, using once, few, many, or a class for an expanded clone.

TRBV20-1	.	few	TRBJ1-5	CSAPTPGLSNQPQHF	TGCAGTGCTCCTACGCCGGGGTTGAGCAATCAGCCCCAGCATTTT
TRBV27	.	few	TRBJ1-5	CASSFHGDNQPQHF	TGTGCCAGCAGTTTCCACGGGGACAATCAGCCCCAGCATTTT
TRBV7-9	.	.	TRBJ1-5	CASSSGVAQPQHF	TGTGCCAGCAGCTCAGGGGTGGCTCAGCCCCAGCATTTT
TRBV12-3/TRBV12-4	TRBD1	many	TRBJ1-1	CASSLAGQGPTEAFF	TGTGCCAGCAGTTTAGCGGGACAGGGCCCCACTGAAGCTTTCTTT
TRBV7-8	.	.	TRBJ2-2	CASRFMFYTGELFF	TGTGCCAGCAGGTTCATGTTCTACACCGGGGAGCTGTTTTTT
TRBV7-9	TRBD2	.	TRBJ2-2	CASSHSIGLAGTGELFF	TGTGCCAGCAGCCATTCGATCGGACTAGCGGGCACCGGGGAGCTGTTTTTT
TRBV4-3	.	.	TRBJ2-7	CASSEAQGEQYF	TGCGCCAGCAGCGAGGCGCAGGGGGAGCAGTACTTC
TRBV7-3	.	.	TRBJ2-3	CASSEGAGPDTQYF	TGTGCCAGCAGCGAAGGGGCGGGGCCAGATACGCAGTATTTT
TRBV5-5	TRBD2	few	TRBJ2-3	CASSLDRGGAANPDTQYF	TGTGCCAGCAGCTTGGATCGCGGGGGGGCCGCGAATCCAGATACGCAGTATTTT
TRBV11-2	TRBD1	.	TRBJ2-3	CASSNRDREGTDTQYF	TGTGCCAGCAGCAATAGGGACAGGGAAGGGACAGATACGCAGTATTTT
TRBV3-1	TRBD1	few	TRBJ2-1	CASSQDRGTGNEQFF	TGTGCCAGCAGCCAAGATCGAGGGACAGGCAATGAGCAGTTCTTC
TRBV11-3	TRBD1	once	TRBJ2-1	CASSRRKTGVNNEQFF	TGTGCCAGCAGCCGCCGGAAGACAGGGGTCAACAATGAGCAGTTCTTC
TRBV15	TRBD1	many	TRBJ2-5	CATSRDQGTGKTQYF	TGTGCCACCAGCAGAGATCAAGGGACAGGGAAGACCCAGTACTTC
TRBV29-1	.	few	TRBJ2-5	CSAGQQTQYF	TGCAGCGCGGGGCAGCAGACCCAGTACTTC
TRBV10-3	.	few	TRBJ1-6	CAISKGGDSPLHF	TGTGCCATCAGTAAAGGGGGGGATTCACCCCTCCACTTT
TRBV7-9	TRBD1	many	TRBJ2-5	CASSTGQVQETQYF	TGTGCCAGCAGCACTGGACAGGTCCAAGAGACCCAGTACTTC
TRBV9	TRBD2	few	TRBJ2-1	CASSVGTSVYNEQFF	TGTGCCAGCAGCGTCGGGACTAGCGTGTACAATGAGCAGTTCTTC
TRBV4-2	.	.	TRBJ1-1	CASSQDEWTENTEAFF	TGTGCCAGCAGCCAAGATGAATGGACAGAGAACACTGAAGCTTTCTTT
TRBV27	.	many	TRBJ2-7	CASRASAHEQYF	TGTGCCAGCAGGGCTAGCGCCCACGAGCAGTACTTC
TRBV5-1	.	few	TRBJ1-6	CASSSGQIKSSYNSPLHF	TGCGCCAGCAGCTCCGGACAGATTAAAAGCTCCTATAATTCACCCCTCCACTTT
TRBV4-1	TRBD2	.	TRBJ2-3	CASRLDDRGTSGRAGTDTQYF	TGCGCCAGCAGACTTGATGACAGGGGGACTAGCGGGAGGGCCGGCACAGATACGCAGTATTTT
TRBV18	.	.	TRBJ2-3	CASSPLGDPDTQYF	TGTGCCAGCTCACCCTTGGGGGACCCAGATACGCAGTATTTT
TRBV5-1	.	.	TRBJ1-1	CASSLAGTRPAFF	TGCGCCAGCAGCTTGGCGGGGACGCGACCCGCTTTCTTT
TRBV12-3/TRBV12-4	TRBD1	.	TRBJ2-5	CASTKGQGEPQETQYF	TGTGCCAGCACTAAAGGACAGGGGGAGCCTCAAGAGACCCAGTACTTC
TRBV28	TRBD1	.	TRBJ2-6	CASSPQGQAAHSGANVLTF	TGTGCCAGCAGTCCACAAGGACAGGCTGCACACTCTGGGGCCAACGTCCTGACTTTC
TRBV20-1	.	few	TRBJ2-3	CSATTDTQYF	TGCAGTGCTACCACAGATACGCAGTATTTT
TRBV6-2/TRBV6-3	TRBD2	.	TRBJ2-1	CASSTTSGRGNYEQFF	TGTGCCAGCAGTACGACTAGCGGGAGAGGCAACTATGAGCAGTTCTTC
TRBV29-1	.	many	TRBJ2-5	CSVVGDFTLETQYF	TGCAGCGTCGTAGGGGACTTCACCCTAGAGACCCAGTACTTC
TRBV20-1	.	few	TRBJ2-5	CSARVGGGETQYF	TGCAGTGCTAGGGTTGGGGGTGGGGAGACCCAGTACTTC
TRBV5-1	TRBD2	.	TRBJ2-1	CASSISGRANEQFF	TGCGCCAGCAGCATTAGCGGGAGGGCCAATGAGCAGTTCTTC
TRBV20-1	.	few	TRBJ2-4	CSARYPGTAKNIQYF	TGCAGTGCTAGGTACCCAGGGACGGCCAAAAACATTCAGTACTTC
TRBV13	.	.	TRBJ2-3	CASSPKRLVSPDTQFF	TGTGCCAGCAGCCCCAAAAGACTAGTTTCCCCAGATACGCAGTTTTTT
TRBV7-2	.	.	TRBJ2-2	CASSPHSTGELFF	TGTGCCAGCAGCCCCCACTCCACCGGGGAGCTGTTTTTT
TRBV6-5	.	.	TRBJ2-3	CASSYSSVPTDTQYF	TGTGCCAGCAGTTACTCAAGCGTGCCGACAGATACGCAGTATTTT
TRBV6-5	.	few	TRBJ2-7	CASSYSMAPGFSYEQYF	TGTGCCAGCAGTTACTCGATGGCGCCAGGGTTTTCCTACGAGCAGTACTTC
TRBV7-2	TRBD2	many	TRBJ2-5	CASSLLAGNQETQYF	TGTGCCAGCAGCTTACTAGCGGGGAACCAAGAGACCCAGTACTTC
TRBV20-1	.	.	TRBJ2-1	CSASERHSYNEQFF	TGCAGTGCTAGCGAGCGCCACTCCTACAATGAGCAGTTCTTC
TRBV20-1	TRBD2	few	TRBJ2-1	CSARTSGRGVEQFF	TGCAGTGCGAGGACTAGCGGGAGAGGGGTTGAGCAGTTCTTC
TRBV6-1	TRBD2	few	TRBJ2-1	CASRQGLALYNEQFF	TGTGCCAGCAGGCAGGGACTAGCTTTGTACAATGAGCAGTTCTTC
TRBV2	.	.	TRBJ1-1	CASSEEMGPGQAFF	TGTGCCAGCAGTGAGGAAATGGGGCCGGGCCAAGCTTTCTTT
TRBV7-2	.	few	TRBJ1-3	CASSLVDLAGNTIYF	TGTGCCAGCAGCTTAGTGGACTTGGCTGGAAACACCATATATTTT
TRBV6-2/TRBV6-3	TRBD1	few	TRBJ2-7	CASSYTGGSYEQYF	TGTGCCAGCAGTTACACAGGGGGGTCCTACGAGCAGTACTTC
TRBV7-2	TRBD1	few	TRBJ2-5	CASSLGDRVGETQYF	TGTGCCAGCAGCTTAGGGGACAGGGTTGGAGAGACCCAGTACTTC
TRBV5-1	TRBD1	.	TRBJ2-2	CASSSTGGLAGELFF	TGCGCCAGCAGTTCAACAGGGGGCCTGGCCGGGGAGCTGTTTTTT
TRBV5-1	.	few	TRBJ1-2	CASSLDPVNYGYTF	TGCGCCAGCAGCTTGGATCCAGTTAACTATGGCTACACCTTC
TRBV19	.	.	TRBJ1-4	CASSITGSTNEKLFF	TGTGCCAGTAGTATTACAGGGTCAACTAATGAAAAACTGTTTTTT
TRBV11-3	TRBD1	.	TRBJ2-3	CASSLHRGIDTQYF	TGTGCCAGCAGCTTACACAGGGGTATAGATACGCAGTATTTT
TRBV19	.	.	TRBJ2-1	CASSIAGEQFF	TGTGCCAGTAGTATAGCAGGCGAGCAGTTCTTC
TRBV6-1	.	.	TRBJ2-5	CASSVEGLPRAETQYF	TGTGCCAGCAGTGTAGAAGGACTCCCCCGCGCAGAGACCCAGTACTTC
TRBV6-5	.	many	TRBJ1-5	CASGDGSNQPQHF	TGTGCCAGCGGGGACGGTAGCAATCAGCCCCAGCATTTT
TRBV5-1	.	.	TRBJ2-2	CASRGGELFF	TGCGCCAGCAGGGGCGGGGAGCTGTTTTTT
TRBV6-6	TRBD2	few	TRBJ2-7	CASTSGSEQYF	TGTGCCAGTACAAGCGGGAGCGAGCAGTACTTC
TRBV2	.	.	TRBJ2-1	CASSGLRRDNEQFF	TGTGCCAGCAGTGGTCTTAGGCGGGACAATGAGCAGTTCTTC
TRBV10-3	TRBD2	.	TRBJ2-7	CAIGGSGYEQYF	TGTGCCATCGGCGGGAGCGGCTACGAGCAGTACTTC
TRBV5-5	.	many	TRBJ2-3	CASSPRDTYTDTQYF	TGTGCCAGCAGCCCCCGGGACACCTACACAGATACGCAGTATTTT
TRBV7-2	TRBD2	.	TRBJ2-3	CASSLTGSSGSIDTQYF	TGTGCCAGCAGCTTAACGGGGTCTAGCGGGAGTATTGATACGCAGTATTTT
TRBV20-1	TRBD2	.	TRBJ2-5	CSARDGRAGETQYF	TGCAGTGCTAGAGACGGGAGGGCGGGGGAGACCCAGTACTTC
TRBV20-1	.	.	TRBJ1-2	CSASLPGHGYTF	TGCAGTGCTAGCCTCCCGGGGCATGGCTACACCTTC